This T cell receptor (beta chain) was recorded in a study of graft-versus-host responses after intestinal transplantation (dated by TCRdb to the early 2020s). Regarding the research as a whole: Multivisceral, liver-intestinal, or isolated intestinal transplants were received by the recipients. Donor T cell macrochimerism was defined as a peak of at least 4% donor T cells among recipient peripheral blood mononuclear cells. Every recipient was given anti-thymocyte globulin induction, followed by 3 to 4 years of maintenance tacrolimus and steroids. Bulk TCR-beta CDR3 sequencing was used to track graft-versus-host and host-versus-graft alloreactive T cell clones in the graft, circulation and bone marrow after intestinal transplantation. Alloreactive clones were identified by sequencing pre-transplant mixed lymphocyte reaction products and comparing these products with unstimulated pre-transplant donor and recipient T cells. The cohort enrolled 20 to 25 intestinal transplant recipients, one of whom was a retransplant, and a few patients without pretransplant specimens were excluded. Rather than being sequenced by the commercial service, samples from a few later patients were sequenced in-house on an Illumina MiSeq and processed with MiXCR.

In the case of this clone: Its antigen is still unknown. There are no base qualities to consult, and no much larger clone falls within one base.

The research as a whole found: Early after transplant, peak levels of circulating GvH clones were found to be associated with declines in HvG clones. The relatively low number and heterogeneity of intestinal transplant patients limited the conclusions. GvH clones turned up in recipient bone marrow, with some appearing earlier in ileal mucosa or blood, a pattern consistent with an intestinal mucosal origin. In patients with donor T cell macrochimerism, the allografts had high GvH to HvG T cell clonal ratios.

Libraries were made using the immunoSEQ multiplex PCR assay. For most patients, genomic DNA was isolated using the Qiagen DNeasy Blood and Tissue Kit and was shipped frozen to Adaptive Biotechnologies for TCR sequencing. For most patients, genomic DNA was subjected to high-throughput TCR-beta CDR3 sequencing by Adaptive Biotechnologies. As for the original processing: Adaptive's ImmunoSEQ software was the source of the TCR sequencing data for 15 to 20 patients, while a few other patients were processed with MiXCR and VDJtools. To correct CD4 versus CD8 sorting errors, sequences present in both subsets at a frequency ratio below 5:1 were removed. Because the origin of CDR3 nucleotide sequences shared between donor and recipient could not be assigned, those sequences were removed. To count as alloreactive, a clone needed at least 2-fold expansion over unstimulated cells and a minimum CFSE-low frequency of 0.002% (template counts) or 0.001% (read counts). Clones detected in sequenced pre-transplant spleen, lymph node, or MLR CFSE-low populations of the donor or recipient were defined as mappable. Cumulative frequency of alloreactive clones was calculated as a percentage of all sequences weighted by copy number. TCRdb carries this immuneACCESS record with in-frame sequences only. Its versions omit some clonotypes, under half of them owing to an unresolved V gene in the studies checked, with the rest unexplained. V, J and clone size reflect that table, while D and trimming were determined from the DNA. This sample is represented by more than 80,000 clones; roughly four fifths of them were singletons. The ten largest clones take up roughly 15% of the sample.

V and J lose 0 bases and 1 base, and a span of 11 bases separates them. The germline V gene sets CDR1 to SGDLS and CDR2 to YYNGEE. The CDR3 has 15 amino acids, counting the end cysteine and phenylalanine. Kept here is only the CDR3 DNA, which spans 45 bases and is read in frame from base 1. The sample's time point label, in plain terms: cells obtained before transplantation from donor or recipient. CD3+CD4+ and CD3+CD8+ populations were FACS-sorted from unstimulated pre-transplant donor and recipient cells taken from spleen or lymph nodes. The sequenced sample was unstimulated CD8+ T cells sorted from spleen or lymph node cells, obtained before intestinal transplant. This receptor was identified in a human donor who received an intestinal transplant. The receptor chain draws on TRBV9 and TRBJ2-7; no D gene can be assigned with confidence. The CDR3 in this case is CASSVAADGSYEQYF. The DNA sequence is as follows: TGTGCCAGCAGCGTAGCTGCCGACGGATCCTACGAGCAGTACTTC.